One and the same sample provided the 22 T cell receptor beta chains below, sequenced in a study of OX40 agonist ivuxolimab in advanced cancers. The table came from immunoSEQ multiplex PCR; TCRdb's copy has only in-frame clones and leaves some out. The sample has 55,000 to 90,000 clones, roughly 80% seen once. The source material was CD4+ or CD8+ T cells sorted from blood, sampled in a trial of the OX40 agonist ivuxolimab. All receptors derive from an adult with an advanced solid tumor such as melanoma, head and neck, liver or kidney cancer.

The chain employs TRBV5-1 and TRBJ1-1; 10 bases agree with TRBD1. Germline CDR1 SGHRS, CDR2 YFSETQ. The CDR3 consists of 16 residues. Trimming took 7 bases from V and 4 from J; bases not matched to a gene: 13. The CDR3 DNA is TGCGCCAGCGACCCGGGACAGGGGCCCTTGGCCACTGAAGCTTTCTTT. This codes for CASDPGQGPLATEAFF.

This clone was detected once. The rearrangement uses TRBV27 and TRBJ1-1; no reliable D call. The germline V and J ends were trimmed by 6 bases and 0 bases, with 11 bases remaining between them. CDR1 is MNHEY and CDR2 is SMNVEV in the germline V gene (reference sequence). There are 14 residues in the CDR3. The CDR3, as DNA: TGTGCCAGCAGCCCCGGACGCGTGAACACTGAAGCTTTCTTT. It codes for CASSPGRVNTEAFF.

The chain combines TRBV15 with TRBJ2-1; 7 nucleotides agree with TRBD2. The germline gives CDR1 LNHNV, CDR2 YYDKDF (reference sequence). V gave up 1 base and J gave up 5 bases; unmatched junction bases: 5. The CDR3 is 15 amino acids. CDR3 coding DNA: TGTGCCACCAGCAGAGGGGGGGGGACTAACAATGAGCAGTTCTTC. It is translated as CATSRGGGTNNEQFF.

The chain employs TRBV12-5 and TRBJ2-7; tentatively, D is TRBD1 (6 bases). V dropped 6 bases and J dropped 4 bases, with 10 bases sitting between them. The germline V gene encodes CDR1 LGHNT and CDR2 FRNRAP. The CDR3 extends over 12 amino acids. CDR3 in amino acids: CASGLDRYEQYF. The CDR3 DNA reads as TGTGCTAGTGGCCTAGACAGGTACGAGCAGTACTTC.

This clone was found a few times. CDR3: CASGTSETQYF. In nucleotides, the CDR3 is TGTGCCAGCGGCACGAGTGAGACCCAGTACTTC. This chain connects TRBV2 to TRBJ2-5; the D is unclear. The germline CDR1 and CDR2 sequences are SNHLY and FYNNEI. V was cut by 8 bases and J by 5 bases, with 9 bases left in between. The CDR3 is 11 residues long.

This sequence joins TRBV6-1 and TRBJ2-7; TRBD1 is a possible D gene (5 bases). Looked up from germline, CDR1 is MNHNS and CDR2 is SASEGT. V was clipped by 7 bases and J by 4 bases, with 17 bases between them. This CDR3 comprises 14 residues. The CDR3 sequence: CASKVVQGLYEQYF. The CDR3 DNA reads as TGTGCCAGCAAGGTTGTTCAGGGATTATACGAGCAGTACTTC.

The chain employs TRBV25-1 and TRBJ2-2; 12 positions agree with TRBD1. J lost 5 bases, V lost 8 bases, and 6 bases had no gene match. CDR1 and CDR2 (germline): MGHDK, SYGVNS. This CDR3 is built from 15 residues. CDR3 sequence reads: CASGGQGASTGELFF. The DNA for the CDR3 is TGTGCCAGCGGGGGACAGGGGGCGAGTACCGGGGAGCTGTTTTTT. Complete variable domain (other parts from reference TRBV25-1 and TRBJ2-2): EADIYQTPRYLVIGTGKKITLECSQTMGHDKMYWYQQDPGMELHLIHYSYGVNSTEKGDLSSESTVSRIRTEHFPLTLESARPSHTSQYLCASGGQGASTGELFFGEGSRLTVL.

In nucleotides, the CDR3 is TGTGCCAGCAGTAAACTAGCGGGGGACTCTGATGAGCAGTTCTTC. Its protein is CASSKLAGDSDEQFF. V usage is TRBV6-1 and J usage is TRBJ2-1; 11 bases line up with TRBD2. CDR1 MNHNS and CDR2 SASEGT come from the germline V gene. The CDR3 extends over 15 amino acids. The J segment lost 8 bases and the V segment lost 5 bases, leaving 8 bases of the junction unmatched.

The chain is built from TRBV2 and TRBJ1-2; a possible D gene is TRBD1 (5 bases). V was trimmed by 8 bases and J by 8 bases, leaving 15 bases between them. This CDR3 is built from 12 residues. CDR1 is SNHLY, CDR2 FYNNEI, per germline. In DNA, the CDR3 is TGTGCCAGCGCACCCCCAGGGATGGGCTACACCTTC. This translates into CASAPPGMGYTF.

This clone was recorded many times. J is TRBJ2-5 and V is TRBV5-6; possibly TRBD2 for D (5 bases). The V gene lost 1 base and the J gene lost 7 bases, with 8 bases spanning the gap. The CDR3 loop spans 12 amino acids. The germline V gene has CDR1 SGHDT and CDR2 YYEEEE. The CDR3 DNA follows: TGTGCCAGCAGCTTGAGTCGGGGGACCCAGTACTTC. This encodes CASSLSRGTQYF. Looking up the rest from reference TRBV5-6 and TRBJ2-5 gives the full variable domain: DAGVTQSPTHLIKTRGQQVTLRCSPKSGHDTVSWYQQALGQGPQFIFQYYEEEERQRGNFPDRFSGHQFPNYSSELNVNALLLGDSALYLCASSLSRGTQYFGPGTRLLVL.

The chain carries TRBV25-1 and TRBJ1-3; 12 bases fit TRBD1. Germline V gene sequence: CDR1 MGHDK, CDR2 SYGVNS. The CDR3 contains 17 residues. V lost 1 base and J lost 1; bases outside the gene matches: 2. CDR3 bases: TGTGCCAGCAGTGAATGGGACAGGGGGCGATCTGGAAACACCATATATTTT. As protein: CASSEWDRGRSGNTIYF.

This chain uses TRBV7-9 with TRBJ1-4; weak D call: TRBD1 (6 bases). Trimming left V 2 bases short and J 8 bases short, with 18 bases between. This CDR3 spans 16 amino acids. Germline V lookup: CDR1 SEHNR, CDR2 FQNEAQ (reference sequence). The CDR3 DNA reads as TGTGCCAGCAGCTTATCCAGGACAGCGGGTATAGAAAAACTGTTTTTT. Protein product: CASSLSRTAGIEKLFF.

This clone was seen just once. The V call is TRBV25-1, the J call TRBJ2-4; no clear D. The length of the CDR3 is 13 residues. The V end lost 4 bases, the J end lost 5 bases, and 9 bases lay between the germline ends. Germline V gene lookup returns CDR1 MGHDK and CDR2 SYGVNS. The DNA for the CDR3 is TGTGCCAGCAGTGGAGACATTGAAAACATTCAGTACTTC. Encoded protein: CASSGDIENIQYF.

This clone appeared a few times. The chain joins TRBV5-1 to TRBJ1-2; the match to TRBD1 covers 7 bases. V lost 1 base, J lost 3 bases, and 9 bases stayed unmatched. The CDR3 is made up of 16 amino acids. CDR1 is SGHRS, CDR2 YFSETQ, per germline. The CDR3 nucleotides read TGCGCCAGCAGCTTGAGGGGCCAGGGGGTATACTATGGCTACACCTTC. The encoded protein is CASSLRGQGVYYGYTF.

The gene calls are TRBV7-9 and TRBJ2-7, with TRBD1 identical over 9 bases. Germline lookup yields CDR1 SEHNR and CDR2 FQNEAQ (reference sequence). The CDR3 length is 15 residues. The J segment lost 3 bases and the V segment lost 5 bases, leaving 8 bases of the junction unmatched. Here the CDR3 reads CASSPGRDRDYEQYF. The CDR3 region has the DNA TGTGCCAGCAGCCCCGGCCGGGACAGGGACTACGAGCAGTACTTC. Full variable domain (rest looked up from reference TRBV7-9 and TRBJ2-7): DTGVSQNPRHKITKRGQNVTFRCDPISEHNRLYWYRQTLGQGPEFLTYFQNEAQLEKSRLLSDRFSAERPKGSFSTLEIQRTEQGDSAMYLCASSPGRDRDYEQYFGPGTRLTVT.

This sequence joins TRBV5-1 and TRBJ2-1, with a possible D match to TRBD2 (5 bases). This CDR3 has 14 residues. CDR1 and CDR2 (germline): SGHRS, YFSETQ. V gave up 0 bases and J gave up 9 bases, with 13 bases separating them. The CDR3 nucleotides read TGCGCCAGCAGCTTGGCCGGGAATCTCCCTGAGCAGTTCTTC. Translating gives CASSLAGNLPEQFF.

In its sample, this clone was seen a few times. This rearrangement joins TRBV4-2 to TRBJ2-2; D may be TRBD2 (5 bases). This CDR3 has 16 residues. The V gene lost 6 bases and the J gene lost 4 bases, with 18 bases spanning the gap. The germline V gene encodes CDR1 LGHNA and CDR2 YNFKEQ. CDR3 DNA: TGTGCCAGCAGTGACTTGGCGGGCAGGACCACCGGGGAGCTGTTTTTT. Its translation is CASSDLAGRTTGELFF.

The rearrangement joins TRBV29-1 to TRBJ1-2; possible D gene TRBD1, 6 bases. The length of the CDR3 is 11 residues. With 6 bases removed from V and 12 bases from J, the gap between germline ends came to 17 bases. The V gene's germline CDR1 is SQVTM and CDR2 ANQGSEA. CDR3 sequence (DNA): TGCAGCGTGGGGGGCCCTGAGCTTCACACCTTC. Its protein product is CSVGGPELHTF.

J is TRBJ2-7 and V is TRBV5-1; 8 positions agree with TRBD2. The germline CDR1 and CDR2 sequences are SGHRS and YFSETQ. The CDR3 covers 14 residues. V lost 2 bases and J lost 3; bases outside the gene matches: 4. The CDR3 sequence: CASSLSGGNYEQYF. The CDR3 DNA is TGCGCCAGCAGCTTAAGCGGGGGCAACTACGAGCAGTACTTC.

This sequence joins TRBV14 and TRBJ1-1; D is unclear. V lost 4 bases, J lost 0 bases, and 6 bases lay in between. The CDR3 is 13 residues long. Germline assignment: CDR1 SGHDN and CDR2 FVKESK. CDR3 protein: CASSLSMNTEAFF. The DNA for the CDR3 is TGTGCCAGCAGCCTGTCCATGAACACTGAAGCTTTCTTT.

The gene calls are TRBV7-9 and TRBJ1-1, with D unclear. CDR3 length equals 13 residues. V lost 0 bases to trimming and J lost 6 bases, with 8 bases between them. CDR1 is SEHNR and CDR2 is FQNEAQ in the germline V gene (reference sequence). CDR3 bases: TGTGCCAGCAGCTTAGCAGGGTCCCCTGAAGCTTTCTTT. Translation: CASSLAGSPEAFF. The variable domain in full, with the rest retrieved from reference TRBV7-9 and TRBJ1-1, is DTGVSQNPRHKITKRGQNVTFRCDPISEHNRLYWYRQTLGQGPEFLTYFQNEAQLEKSRLLSDRFSAERPKGSFSTLEIQRTEQGDSAMYLCASSLAGSPEAFFGQGTRLTVV.

The V and J genes are TRBV5-1 and TRBJ2-5; the D gene is possibly TRBD1 (6 bases). The V end was cut by 5 bases, the J end by 4 bases, with 12 bases between. CDR1 is SGHRS and CDR2 is YFSETQ in the germline V gene. This CDR3 contains 13 residues. The CDR3 sequence: CASRRTEGETQYF. CDR3 coding DNA: TGCGCCAGCAGGCGGACAGAGGGAGAGACCCAGTACTTC.